This TCR beta chain appears in the sequencing data of a study of blood T cells in healthy people across ages. This clonotype has only a few counts. Its antigen is still unknown. Whole-study findings and limits: It was the long-lived donors that had more naive CD4+ cells and higher diversity than aged donors. As naive T cell percentage varied, TCR beta diversity correlated strongly with it.

Primed by a sample-barcoded 5' primer and a J-beta primer mix, a second PCR proceeded for roughly 7 to 12 cycles. Each cDNA molecule was tagged by a template-switch adaptor with 12 random nucleotides. TCRdb recomputed calls from the 5' RACE reads with MiXCR, one row per CDR3 protein. There are roughly 410,000 distinct CDR3 sequences in the sample; 45% to 60% occur only once, and around 50% lies in the top ten. The specimen was blood. This TCR derives from a man aged 60-69 years in good health.

The CDR3 protein is CSANGLAGDEQYF. CDR3 nucleotides: TGCAGTGCTAACGGACTAGCGGGAGACGAGCAGTACTTC. This chain connects TRBV20-1 to TRBJ2-7; TRBD2 aligns across 13 bases. Germline trimming cut 4 bases from V and 5 bases from J; bases unmatched to any gene: 2. This CDR3 comprises 13 residues. The germline V gene has CDR1 DFQATT and CDR2 SNEGSKA (reference sequence).